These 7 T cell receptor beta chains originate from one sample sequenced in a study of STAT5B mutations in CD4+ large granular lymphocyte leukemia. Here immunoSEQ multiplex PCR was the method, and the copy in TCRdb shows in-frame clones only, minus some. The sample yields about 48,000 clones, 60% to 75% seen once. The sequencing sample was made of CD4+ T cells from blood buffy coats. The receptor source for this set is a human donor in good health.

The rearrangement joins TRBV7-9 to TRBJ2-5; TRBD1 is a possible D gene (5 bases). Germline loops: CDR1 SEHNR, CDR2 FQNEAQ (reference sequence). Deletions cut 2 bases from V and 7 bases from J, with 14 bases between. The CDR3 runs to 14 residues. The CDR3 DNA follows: TGTGCCAGCAGCTTATATGCAGGGTCTGGGACCCAGTACTTC. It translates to CASSLYAGSGTQYF.

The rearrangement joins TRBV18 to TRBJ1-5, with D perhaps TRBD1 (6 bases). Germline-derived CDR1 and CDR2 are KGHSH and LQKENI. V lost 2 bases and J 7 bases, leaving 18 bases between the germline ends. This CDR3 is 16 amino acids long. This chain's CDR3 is CASSPNEGTMAQPQHF. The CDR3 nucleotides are TGTGCCAGCTCACCAAACGAGGGGACAATGGCCCAGCCCCAGCATTTT.

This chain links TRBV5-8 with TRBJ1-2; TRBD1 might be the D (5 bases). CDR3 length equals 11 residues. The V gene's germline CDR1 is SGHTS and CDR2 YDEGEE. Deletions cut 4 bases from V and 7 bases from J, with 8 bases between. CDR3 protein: CASSPGGGYTF. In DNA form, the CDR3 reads TGTGCCAGCAGCCCGGGGGGTGGCTACACCTTC. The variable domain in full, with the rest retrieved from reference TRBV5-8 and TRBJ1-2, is EAGVTQSPTHLIKTRGQQATLRCSPISGHTSVYWYQQALGLGLQFLLWYDEGEERNRGNFPPRFSGRQFPNYSSELNVNALELEDSALYLCASSPGGGYTFGSGTRLTVV.

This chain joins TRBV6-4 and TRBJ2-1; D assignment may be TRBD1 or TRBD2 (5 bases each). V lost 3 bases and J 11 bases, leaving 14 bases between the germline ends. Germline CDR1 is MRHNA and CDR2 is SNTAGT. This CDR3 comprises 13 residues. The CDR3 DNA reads TGTGCCAGCAGTGATCAGGGAGAGGGCAAGCAGTTCTTC. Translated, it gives CASSDQGEGKQFF.

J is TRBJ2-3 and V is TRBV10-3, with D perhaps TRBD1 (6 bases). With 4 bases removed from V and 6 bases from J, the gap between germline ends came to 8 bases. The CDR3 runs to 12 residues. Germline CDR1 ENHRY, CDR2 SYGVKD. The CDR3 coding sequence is TGTGCCATCAGTGCAGGGGTCGATACGCAGTATTTT. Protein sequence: CAISAGVDTQYF.

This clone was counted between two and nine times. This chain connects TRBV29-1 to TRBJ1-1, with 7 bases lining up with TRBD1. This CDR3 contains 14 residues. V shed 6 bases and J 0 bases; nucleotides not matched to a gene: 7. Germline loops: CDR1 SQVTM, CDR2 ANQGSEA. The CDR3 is CSVVGQSLNTEAFF. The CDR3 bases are TGCAGCGTAGTGGGACAGAGCTTGAACACTGAAGCTTTCTTT.

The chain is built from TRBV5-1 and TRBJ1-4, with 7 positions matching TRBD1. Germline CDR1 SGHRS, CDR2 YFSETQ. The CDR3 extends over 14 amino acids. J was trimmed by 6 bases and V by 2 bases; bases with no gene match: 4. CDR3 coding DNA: TGCGCCAGCAGCTTACAGGGGCCGGATGAAAAACTGTTTTTT. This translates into CASSLQGPDEKLFF.